This T cell receptor beta chain was retrieved from a study of T cell responses to AZD1222 COVID-19 vaccine. Per germline, CDR1 SGHRS and CDR2 YFSETQ. V dropped 4 bases and J dropped 5; count of bases not matched to a gene: 5. This CDR3 comprises 13 residues. Remarks on this clone: As yet, its antigen is unknown.

Study-wide results and limits: Spike-specific TCR breadth and depth were elevated following two AZD1222 doses.

Profiled with immunoSEQ multiplex PCR; TCRdb holds only in-frame clones, not every one. Found here are 150,000 to 160,000 clones, 88% of them singletons; the top ten hold around 2.9%. The rearrangement links TRBV5-1 to TRBJ1-1; 7 bases line up with TRBD1. The specimen comprised peripheral blood, sampled on day 0 of AZD1222 vaccination. The sequence came from an adult in good health. The DNA of the CDR3 is TGCGCCAGCAGCGTGACAGGGCTGACTGAAGCTTTCTTT. It is translated as CASSVTGLTEAFF.